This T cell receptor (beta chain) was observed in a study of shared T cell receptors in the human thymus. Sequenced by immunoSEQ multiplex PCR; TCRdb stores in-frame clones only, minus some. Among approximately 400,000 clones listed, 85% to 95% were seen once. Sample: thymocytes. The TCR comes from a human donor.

The CDR3 sequence is CASSLYRDRVTDTQYF. The CDR3 coding sequence is TGTGCCAGCAGTTTATACCGGGACAGGGTAACAGATACGCAGTATTTT. The chain carries TRBV28 and TRBJ2-3; the match to TRBD1 covers 9 bases. CDR1 is MDHEN and CDR2 is SYDVKM in the germline V gene. V lost 1 base, J lost 3 bases, and 5 bases stayed unmatched. The length of the CDR3 is 16 residues. The whole variable domain, filled in from reference TRBV28 and TRBJ2-3, reads DVKVTQSSRYLVKRTGEKVFLECVQDMDHENMFWYRQDPGLGLRLIYFSYDVKMKEKGDIPEGYSVSREKKERFSLILESASTNQTSMYLCASSLYRDRVTDTQYFGPGTRLTVL.